Presented here are 20 T cell receptor beta chains from one specimen sequenced in a study of shared clonotypes between healthy human individuals. Only in-frame clones appear in the TCRdb table, and some are missing; sequencing was by immunoSEQ multiplex PCR. Of 300,000 to 400,000 clones in the sample, roughly 84% are singletons; the top ten hold around 15%. The sequenced sample consisted of memory CD8+ T cells sorted from blood. Subset indicated: CD45RO+ cells pooled with CCR7-negative TemRA cells. These receptors were obtained from a man in his late teens or twenties in good health.

The rearrangement links TRBV6-1 to TRBJ1-1; D is ambiguous. Looked up from germline, CDR1 is MNHNS and CDR2 is SASEGT. The CDR3 is made up of 9 amino acids. The V end lost 6 bases, the J end lost 7 bases, and 3 bases lay between the germline ends. CDR3 region: CASSHEAFF. The CDR3 nucleotides are TGTGCCAGCAGCCATGAAGCTTTCTTT.

Comment on this clone: The sample has other DNA sequences that encode this CDR3 too. The rearrangement joins TRBV30 to TRBJ2-7; D may be TRBD1 (6 bases). The V gene lost 1 base and the J gene lost 3 bases, with 7 bases spanning the gap. CDR3 length: 12 amino acids. Per germline, CDR1 GTSNPN and CDR2 SVGIG (reference sequence). CDR3 in amino acids: CAWSADSYEQYF. CDR3 DNA: TGTGCCTGGAGTGCGGACAGCTACGAGCAGTACTTC.

This chain links TRBV15 with TRBJ1-4; D is perhaps TRBD1 (6 bases). The CDR3 sequence is 16 residues long. Per the germline V gene, CDR1 is LNHNV and CDR2 is YYDKDF (reference sequence). V lost 1 base, J lost 0 bases, and 9 bases lay in between. CDR3 nucleotides: TGTGCCACCAGCAGAGCTAAGGGGGCAACTAATGAAAAACTGTTTTTT. It yields the protein CATSRAKGATNEKLFF. Full variable domain (remainder filled in from reference TRBV15 and TRBJ1-4): DAMVIQNPRYQVTQFGKPVTLSCSQTLNHNVMYWYQQKSSQAPKLLFHYYDKDFNNEADTPDNFQSRRPNTSFCFLDIRSPGLGDTAMYLCATSRAKGATNEKLFFGSGTQLSVL.

V is TRBV7-9 and J is TRBJ2-7; the D gene is possibly TRBD2 (6 bases). V was pared by 4 bases and J by 5 bases, with 21 bases between. The CDR3 spans 16 residues. The germline gives CDR1 SEHNR, CDR2 FQNEAQ (reference sequence). CDR3 sequence: CASSSRDGGFGDEQYF. CDR3 bases: TGTGCCAGCAGCTCCAGGGACGGAGGGTTTGGAGACGAGCAGTACTTC.

The chain recombines TRBV6-5 with TRBJ1-1, with D possibly TRBD1 on 6 matching bases. The CDR3 runs to 16 residues. In germline, CDR1 is MNHEY, CDR2 SVGAGI. The ends were cut back, 3 bases at V and 1 base at J, with 15 bases in the middle. The CDR3, as DNA: TGTGCCAGCAGTTATCGGTCAGGGGCTGGGAACACTGAAGCTTTCTTT. The encoded protein is CASSYRSGAGNTEAFF.

The chain employs TRBV6-1 and TRBJ1-1; no reliable D call. Germline CDR1 is MNHNS and CDR2 is SASEGT. The CDR3 is made up of 14 amino acids. Trimming shortened V by 1 base and J by 5 bases, and 11 bases separated the two germline ends. The CDR3 is CASSEEVRETEAFF. CDR3 in DNA: TGTGCCAGCAGTGAAGAAGTACGGGAAACTGAAGCTTTCTTT.

The chain uses TRBV7-9 and TRBJ2-5; 9 bases map to TRBD2. Germline values: CDR1 SEHNR, CDR2 FQNEAQ (reference sequence). The CDR3 contains 16 residues. The V gene end was trimmed by 5 bases and the J gene end by 5 bases; junction bases not matched to a gene: 12. The CDR3 loop reads CASSPAGGQPWETQYF. The DNA for the CDR3 is TGTGCCAGCAGCCCGGCGGGGGGGCAGCCATGGGAGACCCAGTACTTC.

The CDR3 loop is CATSISRVVYGYTF. As DNA, the CDR3 is TGTGCCACCAGCATTTCCAGGGTGGTCTATGGCTACACCTTC. This chain links TRBV15 with TRBJ1-2; D might be TRBD1 (5 bases). The germline V gene has CDR1 LNHNV and CDR2 YYDKDF (reference sequence). The V end was cut by 4 bases, the J end by 4 bases, with 13 bases between. This CDR3 has 14 residues.

V is TRBV29-1 and J is TRBJ2-7; 8 bases are a match to TRBD1. CDR3 length equals 12 residues. J lost 6 bases, V lost 6 bases, and 7 bases had no gene match. Germline V gives CDR1 SQVTM, CDR2 ANQGSEA. The CDR3 region has the DNA TGCAGCGTCCAAGGACAGGGCGGCGAGCAGTACTTC. It is translated as CSVQGQGGEQYF.

This clone was recorded many times. At one boundary the junction diverges from the germline segment, which might be a read error. This chain joins TRBV7-7 and TRBJ2-7, with 8 bases matching TRBD2. This CDR3 region has 15 residues. Per germline, CDR1 SSHAT and CDR2 FNYEAQ (reference sequence). The CDR3 loop is CASSLGREGAYEQYF. DNA for the CDR3: TGTGCTAGCAGCTTAGGACGGGAGGGTGCCTACGAGCAGTACTTC. Variable domain in full (rest from reference TRBV7-7 and TRBJ2-7): GAGVSQSPRYKVTKRGQDVTLRCDPISSHATLYWYQQALGQGPEFLTYFNYEAQPDKSGLPSDRFSAERPEGSISTLTIQRTEQRDSAMYRCASSLGREGAYEQYFGPGTRLTVT.

The genes are TRBV28 and TRBJ2-1; a weak D match, TRBD1 (6 bases). Germline V CDR1 and CDR2: MDHEN, SYDVKM. The V end was cut by 5 bases, the J end by 1 base, with 12 bases between. The CDR3 covers 15 residues. CDR3: CASSAGTLSYNEQFF. DNA for the CDR3: TGTGCCAGCAGTGCAGGGACACTTTCCTACAATGAGCAGTTCTTC.

The V and J genes are TRBV4-2 and TRBJ2-3; D may be TRBD2 (6 bases). The CDR3 covers 18 residues. CDR1 and CDR2 (germline): LGHNA, YNFKEQ. V lost 2 bases to trimming and J lost 2 bases, with 20 bases between them. The CDR3 DNA follows: TGTGCCAGCAGCCAATTCGTCTTTCGCGGGGACTCCACAGATACGCAGTATTTT. Its protein is CASSQFVFRGDSTDTQYF.

This chain connects TRBV6-1 to TRBJ1-1; D ambiguous. The CDR3 extends over 12 amino acids. Trimming pared 4 bases from V and 11 bases from J, leaving 14 bases between. Germline CDR1 reads MNHNS; CDR2 reads SASEGT. The CDR3 reads CASSGGYIGAFF. CDR3 bases: TGTGCCAGCAGTGGCGGTTATATCGGGGCTTTCTTT.

The chain combines TRBV2 with TRBJ1-5; no clear D gene. The length of the CDR3 is 17 residues. Trimming took 3 bases from V and 0 from J, leaving 15 bases between them. Germline V gene lookup returns CDR1 SNHLY and CDR2 FYNNEI. CDR3 residues: CASSDIGVGDSNQPQHF. CDR3 bases: TGTGCCAGCAGTGATATCGGGGTGGGAGATAGCAATCAGCCCCAGCATTTT.

The chain is built from TRBV27 and TRBJ1-1, with TRBD1 matching over 7 bases. Per germline, CDR1 MNHEY and CDR2 SMNVEV (reference sequence). V trimming: 3 bases; J trimming: 7 bases; junction bases outside the gene matches: 8. The CDR3 length is 14 residues. The CDR3 DNA reads TGTGCCAGCAGTTTCCATGGGACAGCGCTTGAAGCTTTCTTT. Its protein product is CASSFHGTALEAFF.

This CDR3 reads CAISPRQEGYEQYF. The CDR3 DNA follows: TGTGCCATCAGCCCCCGGCAGGAGGGGTACGAGCAGTACTTC. The gene calls are TRBV10-3 and TRBJ2-7; the D gene is possibly TRBD2 (6 bases). Germline V gene sequence: CDR1 ENHRY, CDR2 SYGVKD. This CDR3 region has 14 residues. Trimming stripped 6 bases from V and 4 bases from J, with 16 bases between.

The chain couples TRBV5-8 to TRBJ2-5; D is unresolved. The V and J ends lost 4 bases and 2 bases respectively, with 15 bases between them. Germline CDR1 SGHTS, CDR2 YDEGEE. The CDR3 spans 15 residues. The CDR3 protein is CASSLAREIQETQYF. The CDR3 DNA sequence: TGTGCCAGCAGCCTGGCCCGAGAGATTCAAGAGACCCAGTACTTC.

V is TRBV6-5 and J is TRBJ2-1; D perhaps matches TRBD2 (6 bases). The V end was cut by 0 bases, the J end by 13 bases, with 22 bases between. There are 16 residues in the CDR3. Germline V CDR1 and CDR2: MNHEY, SVGAGI. The CDR3 coding sequence is TGTGCCAGCAGTTACTCGCGAGCGGGTGATGCAAAGGGACAGTTCTTC. This sequence encodes CASSYSRAGDAKGQFF.

The chain has TRBV12-5 and TRBJ2-1; the match to TRBD2 covers 9 bases. The CDR3 is 16 amino acids. Trimming removed 2 bases from V and 3 bases from J; junction bases left unmatched: 5. Germline CDR1 is LGHNT and CDR2 is FRNRAP. CDR3 nucleotide sequence: TGTGCTAGTGGTTTGATTGCTAGCGGGGACTACAATGAGCAGTTCTTC. Encoded protein: CASGLIASGDYNEQFF.

This clone was observed a handful of times. V usage is TRBV25-1 and J usage is TRBJ2-2; D gene uncertain. The CDR3 totals 13 residues. Germline assignment: CDR1 MGHDK and CDR2 SYGVNS. The V gene lost 3 bases and the J gene lost 6 bases, with 8 bases spanning the gap. CDR3 nucleotide sequence: TGTGCCAGCAGTGAGCGCCAGTCCGGGGAGCTGTTTTTT. Its protein product is CASSERQSGELFF.